These 9 T cell receptor beta chains were sequenced from one sample in a study of T cell repertoires in cytomegalovirus infection. TCRdb passed the reads through MiXCR, listing each CDR3 protein once. The repertoire includes 500,000 or so distinct CDR3 sequences, more than 15% of them detected once, and about 24% sits in the top ten. Sequenced sample: CD8+ T cells from PBMCs. Receptor source: a human donor in good health (CMV status not recorded). Some clones in this sample may be carry-over from other donors' samples.

This clonotype has a count of ten or more. The gene calls are TRBV27 and TRBJ2-7, with 7 bases aligning to TRBD2. Trimming at V came to 5 bases and at J to 4 bases, leaving 11 bases not matched to a gene. This CDR3 region has 15 residues. Germline-derived CDR1 and CDR2 are MNHEY and SMNVEV (reference sequence). This chain's CDR3 is CASSITSASGYEQYF. Written as DNA, the CDR3 is TGTGCCAGCAGTATTACTAGCGCGAGCGGATACGAGCAGTACTTC.

Many counts were recorded for this clonotype. V is TRBV11-2 and J is TRBJ2-2; 12 nucleotides align to TRBD2. Per the germline V gene, CDR1 is SGHAT and CDR2 is FQNNGV. With V trimmed by 5 bases and J by 5 bases, 18 bases remained unmatched. The CDR3 spans 20 residues. The CDR3 sequence: CASSTWRGLAGNLGTGELFF. CDR3 in DNA: TGTGCCAGCAGCACGTGGCGAGGACTAGCGGGGAATTTGGGTACCGGGGAGCTGTTTTTT.

This clonotype has ten or more counts. The chain combines TRBV29-1 with TRBJ2-1; TRBD2 might be the D (11 bases). CDR1 and CDR2 (germline): SQVTM, ANQGSEA. The CDR3 extends over 18 amino acids. V was trimmed by 6 bases and J by 2 bases, leaving 26 bases between them. CDR3 residues: CSVLRQGASGRPYNEQFF. CDR3 DNA sequence: TGCAGCGTCTTAAGACAGGGGGCTAGCGGGAGGCCCTACAATGAGCAGTTCTTC.

The V gene is TRBV7-9, the J gene TRBJ1-2; a possible D gene is TRBD1 (5 bases). This CDR3 has 13 amino acids. From germline, CDR1 is SEHNR and CDR2 FQNEAQ (reference sequence). V dropped 10 bases and J dropped 7 bases, with 19 bases sitting between them. The chain's CDR3 is CATADSLWVGYTF. CDR3 in DNA: TGTGCCACCGCCGACAGTCTTTGGGTTGGCTACACCTTC.

This clonotype was picked up a small number of times. The chain is built from TRBV6-2 or TRBV6-3 and TRBJ2-5; D is ambiguous. The CDR3 sequence is 11 residues long. Trimming stripped 1 base from V and 7 bases from J, with 4 bases between. Germline values: CDR1 MNHEY, CDR2 SVGEGT. CDR3 residues: CASSYLGTQYF. The DNA for the CDR3 is TGTGCCAGCAGTTACTTGGGGACCCAGTACTTC.

The rearrangement joins TRBV23-1 to TRBJ2-3; 8 bases line up with TRBD2. TRBV23-1 is labeled an ORF, and its function is uncertain. The CDR3 has 18 residues. Losses at the gene ends were 6 bases for V and 1 base for J; bases not matched to a gene: 15. As DNA, the CDR3 is TGCGCCAGCAGGATTACAGGGATTAGCGGGAAGGGCACAGATACGCAGTATTTT. Translated, it gives CASRITGISGKGTDTQYF.

Ten or more counts support this clonotype. This chain joins TRBV28 and TRBJ2-1; 9 positions agree with TRBD2. The CDR3 totals 17 residues. Germline V gene sequence: CDR1 MDHEN, CDR2 SYDVKM. Losses at the gene ends were 4 bases for V and 6 bases for J; bases not matched to a gene: 13. The CDR3 here is CASSSLALAGAFNEQFF. CDR3 coding DNA: TGTGCCAGCAGTTCCCTTGCCTTAGCGGGAGCGTTCAATGAGCAGTTCTTC.

V is TRBV6-5 and J is TRBJ2-1, with TRBD2 as a possible D gene (5 bases). V gave up 2 bases and J gave up 8 bases, with 16 bases separating them. The germline CDR1 and CDR2 sequences are MNHEY and SVGAGI. The CDR3 has 15 amino acids. The CDR3 DNA reads TGTGCCAGCAGTTACATAGCTACTAGTAGGTATGAGCAGTTCTTC. It encodes CASSYIATSRYEQFF.

The rearrangement links TRBV12-3 or TRBV12-4 to TRBJ2-3; TRBD2 matches 14 bases. The CDR3 sequence is 16 residues long. V was pared by 3 bases and J by 3 bases, with 2 bases of the junction left unmatched. The CDR3 protein is CASSLTSGGATDTQYF. The DNA of the CDR3 is TGTGCCAGCAGTTTGACTAGCGGGGGGGCGACAGATACGCAGTATTTT.